This TCR beta chain came from a study of cytomegalovirus exposure and HLA in healthy donors. This PCR relied on a set of 60 Vbeta primers and 13 Jbeta primers. Profiling relied on immunoSEQ multiplex PCR, and the TCRdb table lists in-frame clones only, not all of them. There are 110,000 to 150,000 clones in the sample; almost 85% occur only once, and approximately 9.7% lies in the top ten. Only one count was recorded for this clone. Its antigen is currently unknown. Overall study results and limits: Among TCR beta chains, those listed as cytomegalovirus-associated numbered under 200.

This CDR3 has 13 residues. With 6 bases clipped from V and 2 bases from J, the junction kept 1 base outside the gene matches. Germline V lookup: CDR1 SQVTM, CDR2 ANQGSEA. This clonotype originated in an older woman in good health and CMV-seropositive. This sequence joins TRBV29-1 and TRBJ2-7; TRBD2 agrees at 13 bases. The material sequenced was PBMCs. In DNA form, the CDR3 reads TGCAGCGTCGGACTAGCGGGAGCCTACGAGCAGTACTTC. It encodes CSVGLAGAYEQYF.